This T cell receptor (beta chain) was recorded in a study of blood T cell repertoires in COVID-19. Study background: The United States, Italy and Spain provided the acute and convalescent COVID-19 samples. PBMCs, B-cell-depleted T cells, or T cells provided the cDNA or gDNA that made up the material.

Under the authors' procedure: Researchers report that nucleated cell counts were estimated from reference gene primer amplification. The method was immunoSEQ multiplex PCR; TCRdb's version includes in-frame clones alone and lacks a portion of them. V, J and clone size reflect that table, while D and trimming were determined from the DNA. The table records roughly 99,000 clones, roughly nine tenths of them present only once. The V end lost 2 bases, the J end lost 5 bases, and 13 bases lay between the germline ends. The CDR3 runs 15 residues. Germline V gene sequence: CDR1 MGHDK, CDR2 SYGVNS. The sequencing input was peripheral blood. The rearrangement links TRBV25-1 to TRBJ2-1; D perhaps matches TRBD2 (5 bases). This clonotype was obtained from a man aged 35 to 55 with active or convalescent COVID-19. The CDR3 nucleotides are TGTGCCAGCAGTGAAACTAGAGGTCCTAACAATGAGCAGTTCTTC. Amino acid sequence: CASSETRGPNNEQFF.